A selection of T cell receptor beta chains follows, all from one sample in a study of technical replicates of blood from a few donors. This table comes from immunoSEQ multiplex PCR, and its TCRdb copy is limited to in-frame clones, with some not included. The sample has about 82,000 clones, around 90% seen once. Sequenced sample: T cells isolated from PBMCs. Receptors originate from a human donor in good health. CDR3s include the opening cysteine and the closing phenylalanine or tryptophan. D genes are given only for firm matches. Clone size is stated in some rows and not others, as once, few, many or a class when expanded.

d_call: TRBD2; clone_size: -; v_call: TRBV7-9; j_call: TRBJ2-7; cdr3_nt: TGTGCCAGCAGCCCTCAAGCGGGAGGGTTTTACGAGCAGTACTTC; cdr3_aa: CASSPQAGGFYEQYF
d_call: -; clone_size: once; v_call: TRBV21-1; j_call: TRBJ2-7; cdr3_nt: TGTGCCAGCAGCTCCCCGGAGAGGACAGAGTTTTCCTACGAGCAGTACTTC; cdr3_aa: CASSSPERTEFSYEQYF
d_call: TRBD1; clone_size: -; v_call: TRBV5-1; j_call: TRBJ2-2; cdr3_nt: TGCGCCAGCAGCTTGAACAGGGGCCTGACCGGGGAGCTGTTTTTT; cdr3_aa: CASSLNRGLTGELFF
d_call: -; clone_size: -; v_call: TRBV2; j_call: TRBJ1-4; cdr3_nt: TGTGCCAGCAGGGGGCCACATAATGAAAAACTGTTTTTT; cdr3_aa: CASRGPHNEKLFF
d_call: TRBD2; clone_size: -; v_call: TRBV10-1; j_call: TRBJ2-1; cdr3_nt: TGCGCCAGCAGTGAGTCGACGGGACTACCTTCAAACAATGAGCAGTTCTTC; cdr3_aa: CASSESTGLPSNNEQFF
d_call: -; clone_size: -; v_call: TRBV28; j_call: TRBJ2-5; cdr3_nt: TGTGCCAGCAGTTTATTGGCCGAGACCCAGTACTTC; cdr3_aa: CASSLLAETQYF
d_call: -; clone_size: -; v_call: TRBV2; j_call: TRBJ1-3; cdr3_nt: TGTGCCAGCACGATAGATTTTGGAAACACCATATATTTT; cdr3_aa: CASTIDFGNTIYF
d_call: -; clone_size: -; v_call: TRBV7-9; j_call: TRBJ1-1; cdr3_nt: TGTGCCAGCAGCTTAGAGTGGGTGGGGCGGGAAGCTTTCTTT; cdr3_aa: CASSLEWVGREAFF
d_call: -; clone_size: once; v_call: TRBV14; j_call: TRBJ2-1; cdr3_nt: TGTGCCAGCAGCCAACCAACTATGAGGTCCTACAATGAGCAGTTCTTC; cdr3_aa: CASSQPTMRSYNEQFF
d_call: -; clone_size: -; v_call: TRBV2; j_call: TRBJ1-5; cdr3_nt: TGTGCCAGCAGAGACGGGGAAGGAGGTCAGCCCCAGCATTTT; cdr3_aa: CASRDGEGGQPQHF
d_call: -; clone_size: -; v_call: TRBV27; j_call: TRBJ2-7; cdr3_nt: TGTGCCAGCAGTTTGTCAGGGGTGGGGGAGCAGTACTTC; cdr3_aa: CASSLSGVGEQYF
d_call: -; clone_size: -; v_call: TRBV9; j_call: TRBJ1-1; cdr3_nt: TGTGCCAGCAGCCCTTGGTCAGGCCCCCTGAACACTGAAGCTTTCTTT; cdr3_aa: CASSPWSGPLNTEAFF
d_call: TRBD1; clone_size: -; v_call: TRBV9; j_call: TRBJ2-3; cdr3_nt: TGTGCCAGCAGCGTAGCGGTGACAGGGATTTCGAATACGCAGTATTTT; cdr3_aa: CASSVAVTGISNTQYF
d_call: TRBD2; clone_size: -; v_call: TRBV28; j_call: TRBJ2-1; cdr3_nt: TGTGCCAGCAGTCCAATAGCGGGAGGATCTTACAATGAGCAGTTCTTC; cdr3_aa: CASSPIAGGSYNEQFF
d_call: -; clone_size: -; v_call: TRBV19; j_call: TRBJ2-1; cdr3_nt: TGTGCCAGTAGTATCCAGGGGAGAATAGACAATGAGCAGTTCTTC; cdr3_aa: CASSIQGRIDNEQFF
d_call: -; clone_size: once; v_call: TRBV19; j_call: TRBJ2-1; cdr3_nt: TGTGCCAGTAGTCCTTACCCCGGACCGAGGGGGAATGAGCAGTTCTTC; cdr3_aa: CASSPYPGPRGNEQFF
d_call: -; clone_size: -; v_call: TRBV11-3; j_call: TRBJ2-3; cdr3_nt: TGTGCCAGCAGCTTAGTGCGGACAACAGATACGCAGTATTTT; cdr3_aa: CASSLVRTTDTQYF
d_call: TRBD1; clone_size: -; v_call: TRBV5-6; j_call: TRBJ2-1; cdr3_nt: TGTGCCAGCAGCTTCAATCCGGGACAGGGGGATAATGAGCAGTTCTTC; cdr3_aa: CASSFNPGQGDNEQFF
d_call: TRBD2; clone_size: -; v_call: TRBV28; j_call: TRBJ2-7; cdr3_nt: TGTGCCAGCAGTTTACTAGCGGGAGGCTCCTACGAGCAGTACTTC; cdr3_aa: CASSLLAGGSYEQYF
d_call: -; clone_size: -; v_call: TRBV19; j_call: TRBJ2-2; cdr3_nt: TGTGCCAGTAGACCGATGGCGGGGAACACCGGGGAGCTGTTTTTT; cdr3_aa: CASRPMAGNTGELFF
d_call: TRBD1; clone_size: once; v_call: TRBV19; j_call: TRBJ2-1; cdr3_nt: TGTGCCAGTAGTGTGACAGGGGTGACCTTCTCCAATGAGCAGTTCTTC; cdr3_aa: CASSVTGVTFSNEQFF
d_call: TRBD1; clone_size: -; v_call: TRBV14; j_call: TRBJ2-7; cdr3_nt: TGTGCCAGCAGCCAAGGGCGGGACAGGTCCTACGAGCAGTACTTC; cdr3_aa: CASSQGRDRSYEQYF
d_call: TRBD1; clone_size: -; v_call: TRBV12-5; j_call: TRBJ2-3; cdr3_nt: TGTGCTAGTGGTTTGCTTAGACAGGGTCAAACAGATACGCAGTATTTT; cdr3_aa: CASGLLRQGQTDTQYF